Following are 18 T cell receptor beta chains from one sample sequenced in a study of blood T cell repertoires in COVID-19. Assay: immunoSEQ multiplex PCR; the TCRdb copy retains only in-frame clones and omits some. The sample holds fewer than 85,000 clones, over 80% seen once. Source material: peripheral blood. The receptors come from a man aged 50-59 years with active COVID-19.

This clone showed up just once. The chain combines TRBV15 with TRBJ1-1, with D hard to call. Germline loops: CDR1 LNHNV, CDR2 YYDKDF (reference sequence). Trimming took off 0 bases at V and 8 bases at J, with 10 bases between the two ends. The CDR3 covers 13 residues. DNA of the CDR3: TGTGCCACCAGCAGAGATGCGGGGTTAGAAGCTTTCTTT. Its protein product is CATSRDAGLEAFF.

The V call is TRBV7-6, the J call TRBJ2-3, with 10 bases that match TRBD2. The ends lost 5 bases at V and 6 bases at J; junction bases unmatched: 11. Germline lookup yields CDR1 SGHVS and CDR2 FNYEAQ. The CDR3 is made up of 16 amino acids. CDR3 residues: CASSRVPSGGRDTQYF. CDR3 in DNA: TGTGCCAGCAGCCGGGTCCCTAGCGGGGGAAGGGATACGCAGTATTTT.

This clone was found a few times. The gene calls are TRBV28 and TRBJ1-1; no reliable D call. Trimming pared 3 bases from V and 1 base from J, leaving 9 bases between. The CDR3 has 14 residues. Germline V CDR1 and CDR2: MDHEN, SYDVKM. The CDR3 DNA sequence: TGTGCCAGCAGTTTTTTACGGGGGAACACTGAAGCTTTCTTT. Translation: CASSFLRGNTEAFF.

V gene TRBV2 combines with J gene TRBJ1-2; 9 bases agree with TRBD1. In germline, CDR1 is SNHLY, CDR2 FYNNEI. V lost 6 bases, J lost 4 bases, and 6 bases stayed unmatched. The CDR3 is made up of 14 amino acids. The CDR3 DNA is TGTGCCAGCAGAGTACAGGGGGCGTTCTATGGCTACACCTTC. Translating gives CASRVQGAFYGYTF.

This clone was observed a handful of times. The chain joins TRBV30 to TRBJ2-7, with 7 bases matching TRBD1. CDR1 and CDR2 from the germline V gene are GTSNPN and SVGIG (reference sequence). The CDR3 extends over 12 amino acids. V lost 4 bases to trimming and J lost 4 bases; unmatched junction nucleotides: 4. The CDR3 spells CAWTVTGYEQYF. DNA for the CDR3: TGTGCCTGGACTGTGACAGGGTACGAGCAGTACTTC.

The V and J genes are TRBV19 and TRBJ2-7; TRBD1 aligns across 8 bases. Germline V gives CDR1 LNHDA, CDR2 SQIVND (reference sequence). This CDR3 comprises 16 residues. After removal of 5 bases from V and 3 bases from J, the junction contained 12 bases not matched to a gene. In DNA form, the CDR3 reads TGTGCCAGTAGTCAATTACGGACAGGGAGACGCTACGAGCAGTACTTC. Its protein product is CASSQLRTGRRYEQYF. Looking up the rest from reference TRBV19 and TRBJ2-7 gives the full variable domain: DGGITQSPKYLFRKEGQNVTLSCEQNLNHDAMYWYRQDPGQGLRLIYYSQIVNDFQKGDIAEGYSVSREKKESFPLTVTSAQKNPTAFYLCASSQLRTGRRYEQYFGPGTRLTVT.

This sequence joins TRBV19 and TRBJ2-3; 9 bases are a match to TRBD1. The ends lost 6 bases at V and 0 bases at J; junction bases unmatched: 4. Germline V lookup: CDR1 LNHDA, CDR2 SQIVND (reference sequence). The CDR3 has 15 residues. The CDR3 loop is CASRQQGASTDTQYF. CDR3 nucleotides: TGTGCCAGTAGGCAACAGGGGGCTAGCACAGATACGCAGTATTTT. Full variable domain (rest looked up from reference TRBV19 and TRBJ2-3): DGGITQSPKYLFRKEGQNVTLSCEQNLNHDAMYWYRQDPGQGLRLIYYSQIVNDFQKGDIAEGYSVSREKKESFPLTVTSAQKNPTAFYLCASRQQGASTDTQYFGPGTRLTVL.

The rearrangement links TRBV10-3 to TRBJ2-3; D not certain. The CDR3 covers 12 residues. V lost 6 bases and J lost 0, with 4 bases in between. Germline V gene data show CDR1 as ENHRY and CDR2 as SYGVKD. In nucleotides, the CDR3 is TGTGCCATCAGCCAAAGCACAGATACGCAGTATTTT. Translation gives CAISQSTDTQYF.

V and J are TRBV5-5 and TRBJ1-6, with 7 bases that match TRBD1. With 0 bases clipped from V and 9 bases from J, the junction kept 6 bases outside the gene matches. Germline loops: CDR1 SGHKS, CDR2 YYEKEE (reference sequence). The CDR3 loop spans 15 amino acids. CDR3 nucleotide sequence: TGTGCCAGCAGCTTGGAGGAGGGGGCGCGTTCACCCCTCCACTTT. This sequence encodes CASSLEEGARSPLHF.

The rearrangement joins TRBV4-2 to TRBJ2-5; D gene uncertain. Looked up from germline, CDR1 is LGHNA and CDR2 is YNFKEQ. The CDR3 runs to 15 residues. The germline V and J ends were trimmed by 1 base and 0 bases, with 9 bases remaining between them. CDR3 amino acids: CASSQASSYQETQYF. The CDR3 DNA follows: TGTGCCAGCAGCCAAGCCTCTTCGTACCAAGAGACCCAGTACTTC.

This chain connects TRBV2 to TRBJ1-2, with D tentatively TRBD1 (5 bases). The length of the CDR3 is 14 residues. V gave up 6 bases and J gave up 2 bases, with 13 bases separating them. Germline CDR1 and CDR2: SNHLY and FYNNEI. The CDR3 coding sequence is TGTGCCAGCAGGGACACAGATATCAACTATGGCTACACCTTC. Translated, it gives CASRDTDINYGYTF.

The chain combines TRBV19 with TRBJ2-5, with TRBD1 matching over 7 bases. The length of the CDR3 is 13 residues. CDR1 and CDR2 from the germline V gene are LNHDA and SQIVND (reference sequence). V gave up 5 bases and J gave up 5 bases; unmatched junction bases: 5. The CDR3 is CASSEQGSETQYF. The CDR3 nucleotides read TGTGCCAGTAGTGAACAGGGGTCGGAGACCCAGTACTTC. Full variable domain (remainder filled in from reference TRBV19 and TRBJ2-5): DGGITQSPKYLFRKEGQNVTLSCEQNLNHDAMYWYRQDPGQGLRLIYYSQIVNDFQKGDIAEGYSVSREKKESFPLTVTSAQKNPTAFYLCASSEQGSETQYFGPGTRLLVL.

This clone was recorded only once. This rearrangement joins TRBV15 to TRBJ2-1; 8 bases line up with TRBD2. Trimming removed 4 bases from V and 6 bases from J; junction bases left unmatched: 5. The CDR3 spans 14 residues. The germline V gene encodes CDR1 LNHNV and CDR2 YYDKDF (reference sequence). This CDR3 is CATSTGGTSNEQFF. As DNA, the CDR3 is TGTGCCACCAGCACCGGGGGGACTAGCAATGAGCAGTTCTTC. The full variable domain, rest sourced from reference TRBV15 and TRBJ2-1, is DAMVIQNPRYQVTQFGKPVTLSCSQTLNHNVMYWYQQKSSQAPKLLFHYYDKDFNNEADTPDNFQSRRPNTSFCFLDIRSPGLGDTAMYLCATSTGGTSNEQFFGPGTRLTVL.

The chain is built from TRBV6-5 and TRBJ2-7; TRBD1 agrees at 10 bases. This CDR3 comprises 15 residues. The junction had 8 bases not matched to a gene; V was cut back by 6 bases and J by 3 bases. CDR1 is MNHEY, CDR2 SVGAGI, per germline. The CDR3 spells CASRHRDRGFYEQYF. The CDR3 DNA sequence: TGTGCCAGCAGACACCGGGACAGGGGCTTCTACGAGCAGTACTTC.

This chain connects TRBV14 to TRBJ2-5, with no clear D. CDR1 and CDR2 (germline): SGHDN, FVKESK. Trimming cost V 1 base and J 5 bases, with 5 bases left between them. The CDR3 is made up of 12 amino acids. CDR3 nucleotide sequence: TGTGCCAGCAGCCAAGGGAGCGAGACCCAGTACTTC. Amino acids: CASSQGSETQYF.

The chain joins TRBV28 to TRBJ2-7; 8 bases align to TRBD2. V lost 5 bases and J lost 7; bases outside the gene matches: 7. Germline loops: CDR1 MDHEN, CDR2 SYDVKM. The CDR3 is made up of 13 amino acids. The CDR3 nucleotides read TGTGCCAGCAGTCCGGGACTAGGTCGTGAGCAGTACTTC. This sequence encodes CASSPGLGREQYF.

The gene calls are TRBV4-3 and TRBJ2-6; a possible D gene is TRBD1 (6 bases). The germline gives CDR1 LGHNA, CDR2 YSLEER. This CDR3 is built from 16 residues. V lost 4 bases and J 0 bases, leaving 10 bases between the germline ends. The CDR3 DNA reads TGCGCCAGCAGCCGGGGACACCTCTCTGGGGCCAACGTCCTGACTTTC. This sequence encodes CASSRGHLSGANVLTF.

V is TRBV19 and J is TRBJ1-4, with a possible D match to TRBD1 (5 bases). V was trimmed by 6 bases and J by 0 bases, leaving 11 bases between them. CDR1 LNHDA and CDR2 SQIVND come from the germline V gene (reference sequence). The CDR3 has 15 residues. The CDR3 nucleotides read TGTGCCAGTAGGTCTACAGGTGCAACTAATGAAAAACTGTTTTTT. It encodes CASRSTGATNEKLFF.